The 18 T cell receptor beta chains reported below all come from one sample, sequenced in a study of CD8 T cells in ankylosing spondylitis. Study-level findings and limits: Fewer than 10 highly homologous variants made up a TCR beta motif that seemed to typify ankylosing spondylitis blood.

These receptors' antigens are unknown. TCRdb analysed the 5' RACE reads with MiXCR anew, one entry per CDR3 protein. The repertoire includes approximately 500,000 distinct CDR3 sequences, about an eighth of them detected once, and 6.8% sits in the top ten. Sequencing was done on a sample of blood, either unsorted or a sorted T cell fraction (not recorded which). Receptors originate from a male donor with ankylosing spondylitis.

J is TRBJ2-1 and V is TRBV5-4, with a weak D call TRBD2 (6 bases). Deletions cut 0 bases from V and 3 bases from J, with 13 bases between. Germline lookup yields CDR1 SGHNT and CDR2 YYREEE (reference sequence). The CDR3 extends over 16 amino acids. The CDR3 sequence: CASSLEERADYNEQFF. DNA for the CDR3: TGTGCCAGCAGCTTGGAAGAGCGGGCCGACTACAATGAGCAGTTCTTC.

This clonotype was seen a few times. This chain links TRBV5-1 with TRBJ2-7; D is possibly TRBD2 (5 bases). The V and J ends lost 5 bases and 2 bases respectively, with 11 bases between them. Germline V gene sequence: CDR1 SGHRS, CDR2 YFSETQ. This CDR3 spans 13 amino acids. The CDR3 protein is CASRGSAAYEQYF. CDR3 DNA: TGCGCCAGCAGGGGTAGCGCAGCCTACGAGCAGTACTTC.

In its sample, this clonotype was seen a few times. V is TRBV12-3 or TRBV12-4 and J is TRBJ1-5; weak D call: TRBD1 (5 bases). The ends were cut back, 3 bases at V and 6 bases at J, with 15 bases in the middle. This CDR3 has 15 amino acids. The CDR3 DNA is TGTGCCAGCAGTTTTTTCGGGGGTGGAAGTCAGCCCCAGCATTTT. This codes for CASSFFGGGSQPQHF.

The J gene is TRBJ2-1, the V gene TRBV24-1, with 10 bases lining up with TRBD1. Germline values: CDR1 KGHDR, CDR2 SFDVKD. V lost 3 bases, J lost 6 bases, and 4 bases stayed unmatched. The CDR3 is 15 amino acids. The CDR3 loop is CATSDPGTGVNEQFF. CDR3 in DNA: TGTGCCACCAGTGATCCCGGGACAGGGGTCAATGAGCAGTTCTTC.

The DNA for the CDR3 is TGCGCCAGCAGCCCGGAGTTATTACATACGCAGTATTTT. It yields the protein CASSPELLHTQYF. The chain carries TRBV5-1 and TRBJ2-3; D is undetermined. Trimming removed 4 bases at V and 7 bases at J, with 13 bases between. The CDR3 runs 13 residues. Germline V gene data show CDR1 as SGHRS and CDR2 as YFSETQ. Variable domain in full (rest from reference TRBV5-1 and TRBJ2-3): KAGVTQTPRYLIKTRGQQVTLSCSPISGHRSVSWYQQTPGQGLQFLFEYFSETQRNKGNFPGRFSGRQFSNSRSEMNVSTLELGDSALYLCASSPELLHTQYFGPGTRLTVL.

This clonotype was observed at least ten times. This chain joins TRBV7-2 and TRBJ1-6, with TRBD1 matching over 7 bases. J gave up 4 bases and V 5 bases, and 5 bases lay outside the gene matches. Per the germline V gene, CDR1 is SGHTA and CDR2 is FQGNSA. The CDR3 has 15 residues. CDR3 protein: CASSMDRPYNSPLHF. The CDR3 nucleotides read TGTGCCAGCAGCATGGACAGGCCGTATAATTCACCCCTCCACTTT.

This clonotype was seen at least ten times. This chain connects TRBV12-3 or TRBV12-4 to TRBJ1-5, with D perhaps matching TRBD1 (5 bases). Trimming pared 0 bases from V and 4 bases from J, leaving 13 bases between. The CDR3 totals 16 residues. The CDR3 coding sequence is TGTGCCAGCAGTTTAGCGAGTTCAGGGTGGAATCAGCCCCAGCATTTT. Amino acid sequence: CASSLASSGWNQPQHF.

Only a few counts were recorded for this clonotype. The chain has TRBV10-1 and TRBJ2-2, with D tentatively TRBD1 (6 bases). Germline CDR1 reads WNHNN; CDR2 reads SYGVQD (reference sequence). The V gene lost 2 bases and the J gene lost 8 bases, with 12 bases spanning the gap. This CDR3 has 14 residues. CDR3 region: CASSETYREGELFF. CDR3 bases: TGCGCCAGCAGTGAGACGTACAGGGAGGGGGAGCTGTTTTTT.

There are a few counts of this clonotype. The chain employs TRBV2 and TRBJ2-4; 7 nucleotides agree with TRBD1. The germline V gene has CDR1 SNHLY and CDR2 FYNNEI. This CDR3 spans 19 amino acids. Trimming at V came to 6 bases and at J to 0 bases, leaving 17 bases not matched to a gene. DNA for the CDR3: TGTGCCAGCAGGGGGGCGGCGGACAGGTGGGATCTAGCCAAAAACATTCAGTACTTC. It codes for CASRGAADRWDLAKNIQYF.

This clonotype was picked up a small number of times. This chain uses TRBV7-2 with TRBJ2-5, with 12 bases fitting TRBD1. CDR3 length: 15 amino acids. V dropped 6 bases and J dropped 4; count of bases not matched to a gene: 6. Germline-derived CDR1 and CDR2 are SGHTA and FQGNSA. CDR3 bases: TGTGCCAGCAGTCGACTGGGACAGGGGGCAGAGACCCAGTACTTC. This gives the protein CASSRLGQGAETQYF.

This clonotype was detected many times. The genes are TRBV6-4 and TRBJ2-2; D not resolved. Looked up from germline, CDR1 is MRHNA and CDR2 is SNTAGT. V was cut by 2 bases and J by 3 bases, with 4 bases left in between. The CDR3 has 13 amino acids. The CDR3 DNA reads as TGTGCCAGCAGTGACAGGGACACCGGGGAGCTGTTTTTT. Its translation: CASSDRDTGELFF.

The CDR3 DNA is TGCGCCAGCGGGGAAACAGGGAACACTGAAGCTTTCTTT. It translates to CASGETGNTEAFF. The chain couples TRBV5-1 to TRBJ1-1, with D tentatively TRBD1 (5 bases). There are 13 residues in the CDR3. Germline CDR1 reads SGHRS; CDR2 reads YFSETQ. V was clipped by 7 bases and J by 1 base, with 11 bases between them.

This clonotype was seen more than once but under ten times. The chain uses TRBV28 and TRBJ2-1, with D perhaps TRBD1 (6 bases). This CDR3 region has 14 residues. Trimming stripped 4 bases from V and 6 bases from J, with 13 bases between. Per germline, CDR1 MDHEN and CDR2 SYDVKM. The CDR3 loop reads CASSYAGRGNEQFF. Written as DNA, the CDR3 is TGTGCCAGCAGTTATGCGGGCAGGGGCAATGAGCAGTTCTTC.

This chain uses TRBV7-9 with TRBJ2-5; TRBD1 agrees at 9 bases. Germline V lookup: CDR1 SEHNR, CDR2 FQNEAQ (reference sequence). Trimming took 5 bases from V and 4 from J; bases not matched to a gene: 11. The CDR3 runs 16 residues. The CDR3 DNA is TGTGCCAGCAGCCCAGTGCGAACAGGGGGCCGAGAGACCCAGTACTTC. Translated, it gives CASSPVRTGGRETQYF.

The V gene is TRBV24-1, the J gene TRBJ1-1, with D unclear. The germline gives CDR1 KGHDR, CDR2 SFDVKD. Trimming shortened V by 4 bases and J by 5 bases, and 22 bases separated the two germline ends. The CDR3 is made up of 17 amino acids. CDR3 sequence (DNA): TGTGCCACCAGTGACCTGGACGCGCGGATGCCGGGAACTGAAGCTTTCTTT. This gives the protein CATSDLDARMPGTEAFF.

The chain is built from TRBV6-5 and TRBJ1-1, with TRBD1 as a possible D gene (6 bases). Germline V CDR1 and CDR2: MNHEY, SVGAGI. The germline V and J ends were trimmed by 2 bases and 4 bases, with 14 bases remaining between them. The CDR3 is 15 amino acids. DNA for the CDR3: TGTGCCAGCAGTTACCCACCGGGGGCTGGCACTGAAGCTTTCTTT. Translated: CASSYPPGAGTEAFF.

This chain uses TRBV5-1 with TRBJ1-6; possible D gene TRBD1, 5 bases. This CDR3 is built from 13 residues. Trimming pared 7 bases from V and 8 bases from J, leaving 13 bases between. Germline loops: CDR1 SGHRS, CDR2 YFSETQ. The CDR3 protein is CASAGEGDSPLHF. CDR3 nucleotides: TGCGCCAGCGCGGGGGAAGGGGATTCACCCCTCCACTTT.

The sample holds many counts of this clonotype. CDR3 DNA: TGCGCCAGCAGCTCGGACGGTAGCAATCAGCCCCAGCATTTT. It codes for CASSSDGSNQPQHF. This rearrangement joins TRBV5-1 to TRBJ1-5; the D is unclear. The CDR3 length is 14 residues. Germline V gene lookup returns CDR1 SGHRS and CDR2 YFSETQ. Trimming took off 3 bases at V and 0 bases at J, with 7 bases between the two ends.